Shown below are 18 T cell receptor beta chains from a single sample sequenced in a study of blood T cell repertoires in COVID-19. This table comes from immunoSEQ multiplex PCR, and its TCRdb copy is limited to in-frame clones, with some not included. The sample shows fewer than 350,000 clones, around 87% of them seen only once. The sequenced sample consisted of peripheral blood. The receptors stem from a woman between 50 and 59 years old who had recovered from COVID-19.

This clone was observed once. The chain employs TRBV30 and TRBJ2-1, with TRBD1 matching over 7 bases. The CDR3 is 15 amino acids. V gave up 1 base and J gave up 0 bases; unmatched junction bases: 3. CDR1 and CDR2 (germline): GTSNPN, SVGIG (reference sequence). In nucleotides, the CDR3 is TGTGCCTGGAGTGGGGGACAGAGCTCCTACAATGAGCAGTTCTTC. Amino acids: CAWSGGQSSYNEQFF.

V usage is TRBV18 and J usage is TRBJ1-1; D unclear. CDR1 KGHSH and CDR2 LQKENI come from the germline V gene. Between the trimmed V and J ends, which lost 3 bases and 1 base, there was a span of 6 bases. The CDR3 contains 13 residues. In DNA, the CDR3 is TGTGCCAGCTCACCCTCCGGGAACACTGAAGCTTTCTTT. This sequence encodes CASSPSGNTEAFF.

This chain connects TRBV19 to TRBJ1-3, with 10 bases that match TRBD1. The germline V gene encodes CDR1 LNHDA and CDR2 SQIVND (reference sequence). V dropped 3 bases and J dropped 4; count of bases not matched to a gene: 6. CDR3 length equals 16 residues. CDR3 coding DNA: TGTGCCAGTAGTATCACCGGGACAGGGGACGGAAACACCATATATTTT. Its protein product is CASSITGTGDGNTIYF.

The V gene is TRBV10-3, the J gene TRBJ1-3, with 8 bases lining up with TRBD1. Germline assignment: CDR1 ENHRY and CDR2 SYGVKD. The CDR3 length is 16 residues. Trimming at V came to 2 bases and at J to 0 bases, leaving 3 bases not matched to a gene. DNA of the CDR3: TGTGCCATCAGTGAGACAGGGGGGAGCTCTGGAAACACCATATATTTT. It codes for CAISETGGSSGNTIYF.

The chain joins TRBV7-2 to TRBJ2-2, with TRBD1 as a possible D gene (5 bases). The CDR3 length is 15 residues. Trimming took 5 bases from V and 1 from J, leaving 11 bases between them. Germline CDR1 and CDR2: SGHTA and FQGNSA. The CDR3 reads CASSIRVGNTGELFF. The CDR3 DNA follows: TGTGCCAGCAGCATCAGGGTGGGGAACACCGGGGAGCTGTTTTTT.

This chain joins TRBV14 and TRBJ2-5; 7 nucleotides agree with TRBD2. CDR1 is SGHDN, CDR2 FVKESK, per germline. The CDR3 has 16 residues. J lost 3 bases, V lost 4 bases, and 11 bases had no gene match. The CDR3 region is CASSRTLPSGKETQYF. The CDR3 nucleotides are TGTGCCAGCAGCCGAACCCTGCCTAGCGGAAAAGAGACCCAGTACTTC.

The table lists this clone with a few counts. This chain joins TRBV19 and TRBJ1-5, with TRBD1 matching over 7 bases. This CDR3 is built from 15 residues. V gave up 5 bases and J gave up 1 base; unmatched junction bases: 5. The germline V gene encodes CDR1 LNHDA and CDR2 SQIVND (reference sequence). The CDR3 here is CASSPGQRSNQPQHF. The CDR3 DNA reads TGTGCCAGTAGTCCGGGACAGAGAAGCAATCAGCCCCAGCATTTT.

The V call is TRBV4-3, the J call TRBJ2-1; no definite D call. Trimming pared 2 bases from V and 8 bases from J, leaving 28 bases between. The V gene's germline CDR1 is LGHNA and CDR2 YSLEER. The CDR3 is made up of 19 amino acids. The CDR3 DNA follows: TGCGCCAGCAGCCAACCCCTGTCCTCTAGAGCCGACCGTGAGGATGAGCAGTTCTTC. Protein sequence: CASSQPLSSRADREDEQFF.

J is TRBJ1-1 and V is TRBV30; D is possibly TRBD1 (6 bases). V was cut by 3 bases and J by 5 bases, with 13 bases left in between. The CDR3 length is 13 residues. Per the germline V gene, CDR1 is GTSNPN and CDR2 is SVGIG (reference sequence). The CDR3 DNA sequence: TGTGCCTGGAGCGGACAGCCGGGGACTGAAGCTTTCTTT. Protein product: CAWSGQPGTEAFF.

V usage is TRBV28 and J usage is TRBJ1-2; TRBD1 matches 7 bases. CDR1 and CDR2 (germline): MDHEN, SYDVKM. The CDR3 is 12 residues long. The J segment lost 8 bases and the V segment lost 5 bases, leaving 5 bases of the junction unmatched. The CDR3 DNA sequence: TGTGCCAGCAGTGACGGGACAGAGGGCTACACCTTC. Its translation: CASSDGTEGYTF.

The rearrangement uses TRBV24-1 and TRBJ2-1; 7 nucleotides match TRBD1. With 3 bases clipped from V and 2 bases from J, the junction kept 6 bases outside the gene matches. This CDR3 has 16 residues. Germline loops: CDR1 KGHDR, CDR2 SFDVKD. CDR3 residues: CATSDATGSPYNEQFF. In DNA form, the CDR3 reads TGTGCCACCAGTGATGCGACAGGGAGTCCCTACAATGAGCAGTTCTTC.

J is TRBJ1-3 and V is TRBV12-3 or TRBV12-4, with 7 bases that match TRBD1. The CDR3 totals 13 residues. The V segment lost 5 bases and the J segment 3 bases; nucleotides outside the gene matches: 1. CDR3 sequence: CASSRQGGNTIYF. The CDR3 region has the DNA TGTGCCAGCAGTCGACAGGGTGGAAACACCATATATTTT.

This chain connects TRBV5-5 to TRBJ1-1; 7 nucleotides agree with TRBD1. The CDR3 runs to 16 residues. The V and J ends lost 4 bases and 11 bases, in that order; junction bases with no gene match: 20. The germline V gene encodes CDR1 SGHKS and CDR2 YYEKEE (reference sequence). The CDR3 nucleotides are TGTGCCAGCAGCCACAGGGGCTCCGACCTAAGGCGTACGGCTTTCTTT. Protein product: CASSHRGSDLRRTAFF.

The genes are TRBV25-1 and TRBJ1-1; 9 bases agree with TRBD1. Germline assignment: CDR1 MGHDK and CDR2 SYGVNS. The V segment lost 3 bases and the J segment 1 base; nucleotides outside the gene matches: 3. The CDR3 has 15 amino acids. This CDR3 is CASSDGQGPNTEAFF. The CDR3 DNA follows: TGTGCCAGCAGTGACGGACAGGGGCCGAACACTGAAGCTTTCTTT. The variable domain in full, completed from reference TRBV25-1 and TRBJ1-1, reads EADIYQTPRYLVIGTGKKITLECSQTMGHDKMYWYQQDPGMELHLIHYSYGVNSTEKGDLSSESTVSRIRTEHFPLTLESARPSHTSQYLCASSDGQGPNTEAFFGQGTRLTVV.

The chain couples TRBV5-4 to TRBJ1-2, with 8 positions matching TRBD1. Germline lookup yields CDR1 SGHNT and CDR2 YYREEE (reference sequence). After removal of 2 bases from V and 5 bases from J, the junction contained 5 bases not matched to a gene. The CDR3 is 14 amino acids. For the CDR3, the DNA is TGTGCCAGCAGCTTACAGGGGGAGGAATATGGCTACACCTTC. Translating gives CASSLQGEEYGYTF.

This rearrangement joins TRBV29-1 to TRBJ2-3, with D tentatively TRBD1 (5 bases). There are 14 residues in the CDR3. Trimming removed 5 bases from V and 0 bases from J, with 12 bases in between. Per the germline V gene, CDR1 is SQVTM and CDR2 is ANQGSEA. CDR3 loop: CSVWGRQSTDTQYF. In nucleotides, the CDR3 is TGCAGCGTTTGGGGCAGGCAGAGCACAGATACGCAGTATTTT.

The chain uses TRBV6-1 and TRBJ1-5; D may be TRBD1 (6 bases). The CDR3 has 15 residues. Trimming took 2 bases from V and 5 from J, leaving 13 bases between them. The germline V gene has CDR1 MNHNS and CDR2 SASEGT. CDR3 nucleotides: TGTGCCAGCAGTGAAACAGGGCGGGTCGATCAGCCCCAGCATTTT. Translating gives CASSETGRVDQPQHF.

V and J are TRBV5-4 and TRBJ1-2; TRBD1 matches 8 bases. Germline trimming cut 4 bases from V and 8 bases from J; bases unmatched to any gene: 13. This CDR3 spans 15 amino acids. CDR1 SGHNT and CDR2 YYREEE come from the germline V gene (reference sequence). In DNA form, the CDR3 reads TGTGCCAGCAGCCGGGGACAGGATAGGCTTTTAGGCTACACCTTC. Its translation is CASSRGQDRLLGYTF.